These 24 T cell receptor beta chains share one sample of origin, sequenced in a study of response to subunit inactivated influenza vaccine. TCRdb processed the RT-PCR reads anew with MiXCR; each CDR3 protein has one entry. The sample records around 480,000 distinct CDR3 sequences, roughly 9.8% being singletons. Specimen: PBMCs from blood, collected around seven weeks after vaccination. These TCRs come from a man in his forties or fifties who received an inactivated influenza vaccine.

This clonotype was counted at least ten times. The chain carries TRBV5-6 and TRBJ2-7; D not resolved. The CDR3 has 13 amino acids. Per germline, CDR1 SGHDT and CDR2 YYEEEE. The germline V and J ends were trimmed by 4 bases and 9 bases, with 17 bases remaining between them. The CDR3 spells CASSTGPGFPQYF. The CDR3 nucleotides read TGTGCCAGCAGCACCGGTCCCGGATTCCCGCAGTACTTC.

This clonotype was seen a few times. The V gene is TRBV12-3 or TRBV12-4, the J gene TRBJ2-3; D ambiguous. Trimming pared 3 bases from V and 7 bases from J, leaving 11 bases between. CDR3 length: 13 amino acids. The CDR3 DNA follows: TGTGCCAGCAGTTTCCCCAGCCCACATACGCAGTATTTT. This codes for CASSFPSPHTQYF.

The chain carries TRBV11-2 and TRBJ1-3, with TRBD1 matching 7 bases. Germline assignment: CDR1 SGHAT and CDR2 FQNNGV. CDR3 length equals 17 residues. Unmatched junction bases numbered 11, after V lost 4 bases and J lost 2 bases. CDR3 sequence (DNA): TGTGCCAGCAGCTCCTTCCGACAGGGACCCACTGGAAACACCATATATTTT. This sequence encodes CASSSFRQGPTGNTIYF. Drawing the rest from reference TRBV11-2 and TRBJ1-3, the complete variable domain is EAGVAQSPRYKIIEKRQSVAFWCNPISGHATLYWYQQILGQGPKLLIQFQNNGVVDDSQLPKDRFSAERLKGVDSTLKIQPAKLEDSAVYLCASSSFRQGPTGNTIYFGEGSWLTVV.

The chain employs TRBV5-5 and TRBJ2-7; TRBD1 matches 9 bases. V was clipped by 4 bases and J by 7 bases; unmatched bases: 18. Germline CDR1 SGHKS, CDR2 YYEKEE (reference sequence). This CDR3 spans 17 amino acids. In DNA, the CDR3 is TGTGCCAGCAGCCCACGAAGATCCGGGACAGGGTTAGGGGAGCAGTACTTC. Protein product: CASSPRRSGTGLGEQYF.

V is TRBV16 and J is TRBJ2-7; no reliable D call. The germline CDR1 and CDR2 sequences are KGHSY and FQNENV. V was trimmed by 0 bases and J by 7 bases, leaving 10 bases between them. The CDR3 extends over 13 amino acids. The CDR3 loop reads CASSQSGMGEQYF. The DNA of the CDR3 is TGTGCCAGCAGCCAATCAGGAATGGGGGAGCAGTACTTC.

The V gene is TRBV19, the J gene TRBJ2-7; D is unresolved. Germline V gives CDR1 LNHDA, CDR2 SQIVND (reference sequence). The CDR3 loop spans 12 amino acids. Trimming pared 8 bases from V and 5 bases from J, leaving 13 bases between. CDR3 DNA sequence: TGTGCCAGTTGGACCCCAGGTCACGAGCAGTACTTC. Translating it yields CASWTPGHEQYF.

This rearrangement joins TRBV6-1 to TRBJ1-4; no clear D. The CDR3 covers 15 residues. Germline V lookup: CDR1 MNHNS, CDR2 SASEGT. V lost 5 bases and J 0 bases, leaving 10 bases between the germline ends. CDR3 protein: CASSRVYATNEKLFF. The CDR3, as DNA: TGTGCCAGCAGTAGGGTATATGCAACTAATGAAAAACTGTTTTTT.

This clonotype was observed a handful of times. The chain couples TRBV10-3 to TRBJ2-3; D might be TRBD2 (6 bases). V was pared by 6 bases and J by 3 bases, with 13 bases between. Germline V gives CDR1 ENHRY, CDR2 SYGVKD. This CDR3 contains 14 residues. The CDR3 region has the DNA TGTGCCATCAGATCGGGACTCTCAACAGATACGCAGTATTTT. It yields the protein CAIRSGLSTDTQYF.

The rearrangement joins TRBV11-3 to TRBJ2-5; D remains unclear. Per the germline V gene, CDR1 is SGHNT and CDR2 is YENEEA. The CDR3 length is 13 residues. The germline V and J ends were trimmed by 5 bases and 3 bases, with 10 bases remaining between them. CDR3 loop: CASSPPWEETQYF. CDR3 nucleotides: TGTGCCAGCAGCCCTCCGTGGGAAGAGACCCAGTACTTC.

In this sample, this clonotype turned up many times. The chain is built from TRBV5-5 and TRBJ1-5; 9 bases match TRBD1. V was pared by 3 bases and J by 6 bases, with 10 bases of the junction left unmatched. Germline V gene lookup returns CDR1 SGHKS and CDR2 YYEKEE (reference sequence). This CDR3 has 16 residues. CDR3 protein: CASSWITGGGGQPQHF. DNA for the CDR3: TGTGCCAGCAGCTGGATTACAGGGGGCGGAGGTCAGCCCCAGCATTTT.

This clonotype showed up just a few times. The rearrangement links TRBV15 to TRBJ1-3, with D possibly TRBD1 on 6 matching bases. V was pared by 3 bases and J by 0 bases, with 9 bases between. The CDR3 is 15 residues long. Germline lookup yields CDR1 LNHNV and CDR2 YYDKDF (reference sequence). The CDR3 DNA reads as TGTGCCACCAGCAGGGACAGACTCTCTGGAAACACCATATATTTT. Translated, it gives CATSRDRLSGNTIYF.

The gene calls are TRBV6-2 or TRBV6-3 and TRBJ2-7; a weak D match, TRBD1 (6 bases). CDR1 is MNHEY, CDR2 SVGEGT, per germline. The CDR3 spans 16 residues. The V end was cut by 6 bases, the J end by 1 base, with 19 bases between. The DNA for the CDR3 is TGTGCCAGCAGAACATCCGGACAGATAACTTCCTACGAGCAGTACTTC. This gives the protein CASRTSGQITSYEQYF.

This clonotype was seen more than once but under ten times. The chain couples TRBV27 to TRBJ2-7; D ambiguous. Germline CDR1 MNHEY, CDR2 SMNVEV (reference sequence). Between the trimmed V and J ends, which lost 5 bases and 3 bases, there was a span of 14 bases. The CDR3 is 14 residues long. DNA of the CDR3: TGTGCCAGCAGTCCCCTACCCCAGATCTACGAGCAGTACTTC. Translation gives CASSPLPQIYEQYF.

This clonotype was observed at least ten times. The V and J genes are TRBV5-1 and TRBJ1-5; maybe TRBD1 (5 bases). V was clipped by 4 bases and J by 1 base, with 12 bases between them. The CDR3 sequence is 15 residues long. Looked up from germline, CDR1 is SGHRS and CDR2 is YFSETQ. The DNA of the CDR3 is TGCGCCAGCAGCCTACGGGGGATGAGCAATCAGCCCCAGCATTTT. Its protein is CASSLRGMSNQPQHF.

In this sample, this clonotype turned up a few times. The chain carries TRBV7-2 and TRBJ2-2; 10 nucleotides align to TRBD2. Germline trimming cut 3 bases from V and 4 bases from J; bases unmatched to any gene: 5. CDR1 SGHTA and CDR2 FQGNSA come from the germline V gene. This CDR3 has 16 residues. CDR3 bases: TGTGCCAGCAGCTTGACTAGCGGGTTTCCCACCGGGGAGCTGTTTTTT. Translating it yields CASSLTSGFPTGELFF.

In this sample, this clonotype turned up many times. The chain joins TRBV6-5 to TRBJ1-6; D is uncertain. From germline, CDR1 is MNHEY and CDR2 SVGAGI. The V and J ends lost 0 bases and 3 bases respectively, with 6 bases between them. This CDR3 has 15 residues. The CDR3 bases are TGTGCCAGCAGTTACTCGGAGGGCTATAATTCACCCCTCCACTTT. Encoded protein: CASSYSEGYNSPLHF.

This clonotype turned up a few times. This chain uses TRBV5-1 with TRBJ2-3, with 8 nucleotides matching TRBD2. The CDR3 consists of 16 residues. V dropped 4 bases and J dropped 1; count of bases not matched to a gene: 8. The germline CDR1 and CDR2 sequences are SGHRS and YFSETQ. In DNA, the CDR3 is TGCGCCAGCAGCCAAGGGACTAGGATAGGCACAGATACGCAGTATTTT. Translating it yields CASSQGTRIGTDTQYF.

The rearrangement links TRBV6-2 or TRBV6-3 to TRBJ2-5; 10 nucleotides align to TRBD1. The length of the CDR3 is 15 residues. With V trimmed by 5 bases and J by 6 bases, 9 bases remained unmatched. CDR1 MNHEY and CDR2 SVGEGT come from the germline V gene. This CDR3 is CASSTAGTGDKTQYF. The CDR3 nucleotides are TGTGCCAGCAGTACCGCCGGGACAGGGGATAAGACCCAGTACTTC.

In this sample, this clonotype turned up many times. This sequence joins TRBV28 and TRBJ1-5; D is uncertain. V gave up 3 bases and J gave up 3 bases, with 12 bases separating them. This CDR3 has 15 residues. CDR1 is MDHEN, CDR2 SYDVKM, per germline. The CDR3 coding sequence is TGTGCCAGCAGTTTTTGGAGATCGAACAATCAGCCCCAGCATTTT. Translation: CASSFWRSNNQPQHF.

Note on this clonotype: At one boundary the junction diverges from the germline segment, which might be a read error. The rearrangement links TRBV7-7 to TRBJ2-2; a weak D match, TRBD2 (5 bases). Germline CDR1 is SSHAT and CDR2 is FNYEAQ (reference sequence). The CDR3 runs 14 residues. CDR3 in DNA: TGTGCTAGCAGCCGAGACTACCCCGTCGGGGAGCTGTTTTTT. Protein sequence: CASSRDYPVGELFF.

This clonotype was detected only a few times. The V and J genes are TRBV6-1 and TRBJ2-7, with D perhaps TRBD1 or TRBD2 (5 bases each). Per germline, CDR1 MNHNS and CDR2 SASEGT. The CDR3 is made up of 15 amino acids. V dropped 7 bases and J dropped 3 bases, with 19 bases sitting between them. CDR3 protein: CASTPDTEGIYEQYF. The CDR3 DNA follows: TGTGCCAGCACCCCGGACACCGAGGGTATCTACGAGCAGTACTTC.

This clonotype has at least ten counts. This chain links TRBV6-5 with TRBJ1-5; weak D call: TRBD1 (5 bases). CDR3 length: 12 residues. Germline V gives CDR1 MNHEY, CDR2 SVGAGI. The germline V and J ends were trimmed by 3 bases and 9 bases, with 9 bases remaining between them. The DNA for the CDR3 is TGTGCCAGCAGTTATGCTGGGGGGCCCCAGCATTTT. Amino acids: CASSYAGGPQHF.

The gene calls are TRBV5-5 and TRBJ2-1; 7 bases agree with TRBD2. Germline trimming cut 0 bases from V and 10 bases from J; bases unmatched to any gene: 10. Germline loops: CDR1 SGHKS, CDR2 YYEKEE (reference sequence). The CDR3 is 15 amino acids. The CDR3 nucleotides read TGTGCCAGCAGCTTGGGGGACTACGTCTTTTACGAGCAGTTCTTC. Encoded protein: CASSLGDYVFYEQFF.

The V call is TRBV5-1, the J call TRBJ2-7, with D unclear. CDR3 size: 14 residues. The V gene lost 0 bases and the J gene lost 3 bases, with 10 bases spanning the gap. Germline V CDR1 and CDR2: SGHRS, YFSETQ. CDR3 coding DNA: TGCGCCAGCAGCTTGGAGTCAGCCAGCTACGAGCAGTACTTC. It encodes CASSLESASYEQYF.